A selection of T cell receptor beta chains follows, all from one sample in a study of CD8+ T cells in alopecia areata. Sequenced by immunoSEQ multiplex PCR; TCRdb stores in-frame clones only, minus some. In the table there are 150,000 to 200,000 clones, approximately 49% of which are singletons. The source material was CD8+ T cells sorted from blood, sampled at roughly week 52, from a patient treated with tofacitinib. The receptors shown here come from a human donor with alopecia areata. CDR3s include the opening cysteine and the closing phenylalanine or tryptophan. A D gene is named only where the DNA matches it firmly. Expanded clones are given a class, and other clones once, few, many or no size at all.

clone_size: few
d_call: -
j_call: TRBJ2-6
v_call: TRBV7-9
cdr3_nt: TGTGCCAGCAGCTCGGAATACTGGTCGTCAAGCACTGGGGCCAACGTCCTGACTTTC
cdr3_aa: CASSSEYWSSSTGANVLTF

clone_size: few
d_call: TRBD1
j_call: TRBJ1-1
v_call: TRBV4-1
cdr3_nt: TGCGCCAGCAGCTACCAGGGGGCGGGCACTGAAGCTTTCTTT
cdr3_aa: CASSYQGAGTEAFF

clone_size: few
d_call: -
j_call: TRBJ2-1
v_call: TRBV18
cdr3_nt: TGTGCCAGCTCACCACCGAACGGGGCTTCGGCTGGCAATGAGCAGTTCTTC
cdr3_aa: CASSPPNGASAGNEQFF

clone_size: few
d_call: TRBD1
j_call: TRBJ2-7
v_call: TRBV29-1
cdr3_nt: TGCAGCGTTGAAGGGCGGGGTACAGGGGGAGATTACTCCTACGAGCAGTACTTC
cdr3_aa: CSVEGRGTGGDYSYEQYF

clone_size: -
d_call: -
j_call: TRBJ2-1
v_call: TRBV6-4
cdr3_nt: TGTGCCAGCAGTGAACAGGGCTCATCCAATGAGCAGTTCTTC
cdr3_aa: CASSEQGSSNEQFF

clone_size: -
d_call: -
j_call: TRBJ1-1
v_call: TRBV27
cdr3_nt: TGTGCCAGCAGTTTCCGCAAGAACACTGAAGCTTTCTTT
cdr3_aa: CASSFRKNTEAFF

clone_size: -
d_call: -
j_call: TRBJ2-7
v_call: TRBV13
cdr3_nt: TGTGCCAGCAGCCTCGGGATATCTTATGAGCAGTACTTC
cdr3_aa: CASSLGISYEQYF

clone_size: -
d_call: -
j_call: TRBJ2-4
v_call: TRBV6-1
cdr3_nt: TGTGCCAGCAGCTATGGGGAAATAGACATTCAGTACTTC
cdr3_aa: CASSYGEIDIQYF

clone_size: -
d_call: TRBD1
j_call: TRBJ2-1
v_call: TRBV7-9
cdr3_nt: TGTGCCAGCAGCTTAGGGGACAGGGGGCGGAATGAGCAGTTCTTC
cdr3_aa: CASSLGDRGRNEQFF

clone_size: -
d_call: -
j_call: TRBJ1-1
v_call: TRBV5-4
cdr3_nt: TGTGCCAGCAGCGGGGAGCGGGGCCTTGAAGCTTTCTTT
cdr3_aa: CASSGERGLEAFF

clone_size: -
d_call: -
j_call: TRBJ2-2
v_call: TRBV30
cdr3_nt: TGTGCCTGGTGTTCCCCACCCGGGGAGCTGTTTTTT
cdr3_aa: CAWCSPPGELFF

clone_size: -
d_call: -
j_call: TRBJ2-7
v_call: TRBV5-6
cdr3_nt: TGTGCCAGCAGCTTTGGGACACGAAGCTCCTACGAGCAGTACTTC
cdr3_aa: CASSFGTRSSYEQYF

clone_size: -
d_call: -
j_call: TRBJ2-2
v_call: TRBV7-2
cdr3_nt: TGTGCCAGCAGCCAGGGGCCACGTAACACCGGGGAGCTGTTTTTT
cdr3_aa: CASSQGPRNTGELFF

clone_size: few
d_call: -
j_call: TRBJ1-1
v_call: TRBV9
cdr3_nt: TGTGCCAGCAGCGTAGAAGGGGGGACTGAAGCTTTCTTT
cdr3_aa: CASSVEGGTEAFF

clone_size: -
d_call: TRBD1
j_call: TRBJ2-7
v_call: TRBV7-2
cdr3_nt: TGTGCCAGCAGCCGGTCCGGACAGGACCTCTACGAGCAGTACTTC
cdr3_aa: CASSRSGQDLYEQYF

clone_size: -
d_call: TRBD2
j_call: TRBJ2-1
v_call: TRBV4-2
cdr3_nt: TGTGCCAGCAGCCAAGCTGAACTGGGGGGGGAGAATGAGCAGTTCTTC
cdr3_aa: CASSQAELGGENEQFF

clone_size: -
d_call: TRBD2
j_call: TRBJ2-3
v_call: TRBV9
cdr3_nt: TGTGCCAGCAGCGTACTAGCGGGGGGAACCACAGATACGCAGTATTTT
cdr3_aa: CASSVLAGGTTDTQYF